This TCR beta chain was profiled in a study of shared clonotypes between healthy human individuals. Study overall: Donors had three CD4 naive, three CD4 memory, two CD8 naive and one CD8 memory plate apiece.

This table comes from immunoSEQ multiplex PCR, and its TCRdb copy is limited to in-frame clones, with some not included. Counted here are 2 million to 3 million clones, roughly 93% occurring once; the ten biggest clones make up about 0.34%. This clone was recorded only once. The antigen is undetermined. Study-wide results and caveats: Of the naive CD4 clonotypes, approximately 5% were shared across several donors. Researchers sampled blood only, noting tissue repertoires likely differ.

The authors divided CD4+ cells into CD45RA+ naive and CD45RA-negative memory subsets. Sequences were obtained from naive CD4+ T cells from PBMCs. Subset indicated: CD45RA+ positively selected. The receptor was isolated from a young man in good health. Some clones in this sample may be carry-over from other donors' samples.

The DNA for the CDR3 is TGCGCCAGCAGCTTTGGTAGGACCTCCACAGATACGCAGTATTTT. Protein sequence: CASSFGRTSTDTQYF. The chain is built from TRBV5-1 and TRBJ2-3, with D unclear. Trimming pared 2 bases from V and 2 bases from J, leaving 12 bases between. CDR3 size: 15 residues. Germline V gives CDR1 SGHRS, CDR2 YFSETQ.